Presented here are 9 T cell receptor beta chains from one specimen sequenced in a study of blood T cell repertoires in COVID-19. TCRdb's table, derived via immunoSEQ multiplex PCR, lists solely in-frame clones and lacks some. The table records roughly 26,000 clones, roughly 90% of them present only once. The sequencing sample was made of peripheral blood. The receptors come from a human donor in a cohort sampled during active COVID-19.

As DNA, the CDR3 is TGTGCCAGCAGCCACCAAGGGAGGGCGCGTTATACTGAAGCTTTCTTT. Translation: CASSHQGRARYTEAFF. The rearrangement joins TRBV4-2 to TRBJ1-1; D unclear. Germline V lookup: CDR1 LGHNA, CDR2 YNFKEQ. CDR3 size: 16 residues. Trimming cost V 3 bases and J 5 bases, with 19 bases left between them.

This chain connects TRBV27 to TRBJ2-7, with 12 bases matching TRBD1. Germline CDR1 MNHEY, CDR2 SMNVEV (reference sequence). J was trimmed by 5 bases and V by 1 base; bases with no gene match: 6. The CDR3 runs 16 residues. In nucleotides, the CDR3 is TGTGCCAGCAGTTTATACTCCGGGACAGGGGGCGACGAGCAGTACTTC. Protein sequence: CASSLYSGTGGDEQYF.

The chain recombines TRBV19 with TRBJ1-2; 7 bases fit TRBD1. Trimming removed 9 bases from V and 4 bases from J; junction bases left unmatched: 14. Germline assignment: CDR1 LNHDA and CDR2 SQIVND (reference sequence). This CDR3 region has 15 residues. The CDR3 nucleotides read TGTGCCAGCACCCCCAAAGGGGGCCGTTCCTATGGCTACACCTTC. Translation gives CASTPKGGRSYGYTF.

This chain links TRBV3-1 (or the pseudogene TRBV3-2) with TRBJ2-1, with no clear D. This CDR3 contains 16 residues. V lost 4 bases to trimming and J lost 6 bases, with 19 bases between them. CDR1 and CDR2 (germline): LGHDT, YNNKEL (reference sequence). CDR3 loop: CASSLLGQIRPNEQFF. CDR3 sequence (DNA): TGTGCCAGCAGCCTCTTGGGCCAGATCCGGCCCAATGAGCAGTTCTTC.

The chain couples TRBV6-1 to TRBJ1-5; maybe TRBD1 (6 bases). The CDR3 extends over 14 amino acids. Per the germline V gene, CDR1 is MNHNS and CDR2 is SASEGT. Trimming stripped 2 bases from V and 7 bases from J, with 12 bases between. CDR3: CASSELQGWQPQHF. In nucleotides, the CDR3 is TGTGCCAGCAGTGAACTCCAGGGGTGGCAGCCCCAGCATTTT.

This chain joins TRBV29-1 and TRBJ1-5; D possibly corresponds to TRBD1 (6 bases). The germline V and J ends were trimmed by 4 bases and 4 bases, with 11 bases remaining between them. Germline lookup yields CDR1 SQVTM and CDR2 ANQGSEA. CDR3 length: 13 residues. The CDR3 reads CSVAGQLNQPQHF. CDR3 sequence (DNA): TGCAGCGTTGCTGGACAGTTAAATCAGCCCCAGCATTTT.

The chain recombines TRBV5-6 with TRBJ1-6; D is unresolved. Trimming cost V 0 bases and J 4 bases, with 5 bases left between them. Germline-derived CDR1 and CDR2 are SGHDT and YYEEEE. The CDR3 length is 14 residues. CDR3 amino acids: CASSLAGYNSPLHF. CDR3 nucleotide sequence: TGTGCCAGCAGCTTGGCCGGTTATAATTCACCCCTCCACTTT.

CDR3 region: CARIKGQRAKYF. Written as DNA, the CDR3 is TGTGCCAGAATTAAGGGACAGAGAGCGAAGTATTTT. The chain carries TRBV19 and TRBJ2-3; TRBD1 aligns across 7 bases. Unmatched junction bases numbered 13, after V lost 9 bases and J lost 13 bases. This CDR3 is 12 amino acids long. Germline CDR1 and CDR2: LNHDA and SQIVND (reference sequence).

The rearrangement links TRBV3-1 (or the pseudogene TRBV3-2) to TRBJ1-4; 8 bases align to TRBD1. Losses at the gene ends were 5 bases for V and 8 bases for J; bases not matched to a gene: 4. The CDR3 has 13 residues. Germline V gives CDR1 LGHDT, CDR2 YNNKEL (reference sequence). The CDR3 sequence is CASSSGQGEKLFF. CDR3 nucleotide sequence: TGTGCCAGCAGCTCCGGACAGGGAGAAAAACTGTTTTTT.